The 16 T cell receptor beta chains below come from one sample, sequenced in a study of CD8 T cells in ankylosing spondylitis. TCRdb itself ran the 5' RACE reads through MiXCR, one entry per CDR3 protein. The table includes hundreds of thousands of distinct CDR3 sequences, around 20% detected once. The specimen was blood, either unsorted or a sorted T cell fraction (not recorded which). The source is a male donor with ankylosing spondylitis or in good health (not recorded which).

The chain joins TRBV20-1 to TRBJ2-1, with D possibly TRBD2 on 6 matching bases. Trimming took 0 bases from V and 7 from J, leaving 16 bases between them. This CDR3 is built from 15 residues. Germline lookup yields CDR1 DFQATT and CDR2 SNEGSKA (reference sequence). Here the CDR3 reads CSARDRGGFWNEQFF. CDR3 in DNA: TGCAGTGCTAGAGATCGAGGAGGGTTTTGGAATGAGCAGTTCTTC.

This clonotype was counted a few times. The chain recombines TRBV7-8 with TRBJ1-1; weak D call: TRBD1 (5 bases). Trimming took off 9 bases at V and 5 bases at J, with 16 bases between the two ends. CDR3 length: 13 residues. Germline CDR1 is SGHVS and CDR2 is FQNEAQ. The CDR3 region has the DNA TGTGCCAGTTGGACGGCAGGGATTACTGAAGCTTTCTTT. As protein: CASWTAGITEAFF.

In its sample, this clonotype was seen a few times. V and J are TRBV12-3 or TRBV12-4 and TRBJ2-2; the match to TRBD2 covers 7 bases. Trimming at V came to 3 bases and at J to 7 bases, leaving 8 bases not matched to a gene. The CDR3 consists of 15 residues. The CDR3 spells CASSFGGGGGGELFF. DNA of the CDR3: TGTGCCAGCAGTTTTGGCGGGGGAGGAGGCGGGGAGCTGTTTTTT.

The V call is TRBV30, the J call TRBJ2-1, with D unclear. This CDR3 contains 16 residues. V was clipped by 5 bases and J by 0 bases, with 17 bases between them. The germline CDR1 and CDR2 sequences are GTSNPN and SVGIG (reference sequence). The CDR3 is CAWGRSLASSYNEQFF. As DNA, the CDR3 is TGTGCCTGGGGAAGATCCCTCGCTAGCTCCTACAATGAGCAGTTCTTC.

This clonotype was found a few times. CDR3 sequence reads: CASSGSRLAGHQETQYF. CDR3 sequence (DNA): TGTGCCAGCAGTGGATCAAGACTAGCGGGGCACCAAGAGACCCAGTACTTC. The chain couples TRBV6-1 to TRBJ2-5; 11 bases agree with TRBD2. CDR3 length: 17 residues. Per germline, CDR1 MNHNS and CDR2 SASEGT. V shed 4 bases and J 0 bases; nucleotides not matched to a gene: 7.

The chain is built from TRBV20-1 and TRBJ1-5; the D is unclear. The CDR3 contains 14 residues. Trimming took off 6 bases at V and 0 bases at J, with 12 bases between the two ends. Germline V gene data show CDR1 as DFQATT and CDR2 as SNEGSKA (reference sequence). The CDR3 sequence is CSASLGISNQPQHF. For the CDR3, the DNA is TGCAGTGCCAGCCTTGGTATTAGCAATCAGCCCCAGCATTTT.

The V call is TRBV6-5, the J call TRBJ2-5; 10 bases fit TRBD1. J gave up 5 bases and V 4 bases, and 7 bases lay outside the gene matches. The CDR3 extends over 15 amino acids. The germline V gene encodes CDR1 MNHEY and CDR2 SVGAGI. CDR3 sequence (DNA): TGTGCCAGCAGTTCCGTTGGGACAGGGGTTGAGACCCAGTACTTC. It yields the protein CASSSVGTGVETQYF.

This clonotype was seen a handful of times. CDR3 in amino acids: CSALPQGPNSYNEQFF. DNA of the CDR3: TGCAGCGCACTACCCCAGGGACCCAATTCCTACAATGAGCAGTTCTTC. The chain is built from TRBV29-1 and TRBJ2-1; tentatively, D is TRBD1 or TRBD2 (5 bases each). The germline V gene encodes CDR1 SQVTM and CDR2 ANQGSEA. The ends were cut back, 7 bases at V and 1 base at J, with 20 bases in the middle. The CDR3 is 16 residues long.

Only one count was recorded for this clonotype. The chain uses TRBV2 and TRBJ2-5, with D uncertain. The CDR3 is 12 amino acids. V was trimmed by 10 bases and J by 5 bases, leaving 14 bases between them. Germline CDR1 is SNHLY and CDR2 is FYNNEI. The CDR3 sequence is CAIPGPRETQYF. CDR3 nucleotides: TGTGCCATACCGGGCCCCAGGGAGACCCAGTACTTC. The whole variable domain, remainder taken from reference TRBV2 and TRBJ2-5, is EPEVTQTPSHQVTQMGQEVILRCVPISNHLYFYWYRQILGQKVEFLVSFYNNEISEKSEIFDDQFSVERPDGSNFTLKIRSTKLEDSAMYFCAIPGPRETQYFGPGTRLLVL.

This clonotype was observed a handful of times. The V and J genes are TRBV18 and TRBJ2-7; tentative D call: TRBD2 (6 bases). Germline CDR1 KGHSH, CDR2 LQKENI. The CDR3 has 14 residues. V lost 0 bases and J lost 2, with 8 bases in between. The CDR3 bases are TGTGCCAGCTCACCACCACTAGCAGCCTACGAGCAGTACTTC. As protein: CASSPPLAAYEQYF.

The chain uses TRBV4-1 and TRBJ2-7, with a possible D match to TRBD2 (5 bases). This CDR3 spans 15 amino acids. The V end lost 5 bases, the J end lost 3 bases, and 17 bases lay between the germline ends. From germline, CDR1 is MGHRA and CDR2 YSYEKL. CDR3 sequence: CASSEVLFGNYEQYF. Written as DNA, the CDR3 is TGCGCCAGCAGCGAGGTGTTGTTCGGGAACTACGAGCAGTACTTC.

The chain couples TRBV20-1 to TRBJ2-7; D is uncertain. This CDR3 has 14 amino acids. The ends were cut back, 0 bases at V and 0 bases at J, with 9 bases in the middle. In germline, CDR1 is DFQATT, CDR2 SNEGSKA (reference sequence). This CDR3 is CSARDPTYSYEQYF. Written as DNA, the CDR3 is TGCAGTGCTAGAGATCCCACCTACTCCTACGAGCAGTACTTC.

This clonotype has a handful of counts. The gene calls are TRBV5-1 and TRBJ2-1; TRBD1 matches 10 bases. The CDR3 length is 15 residues. The V segment lost 3 bases and the J segment 7 bases; nucleotides outside the gene matches: 7. CDR1 is SGHRS and CDR2 is YFSETQ in the germline V gene. The CDR3: CASSSDRGLSNEQFF. DNA for the CDR3: TGCGCCAGCAGCTCCGACAGGGGGCTCTCGAATGAGCAGTTCTTC.

The rearrangement links TRBV20-1 to TRBJ2-7, with TRBD2 matching 11 bases. CDR1 and CDR2 from the germline V gene are DFQATT and SNEGSKA (reference sequence). The CDR3 has 17 residues. V trimming: 1 base; J trimming: 4 bases; junction bases outside the gene matches: 12. DNA for the CDR3: TGCAGTGCTAGAGGGTATACTAGCGGGGGCCAAACGTACGAGCAGTACTTC. Its protein product is CSARGYTSGGQTYEQYF.

The rearrangement uses TRBV14 and TRBJ2-3; 7 positions match TRBD2. Trimming cost V 3 bases and J 5 bases; bases outside gene matches: 2. CDR1 and CDR2 from the germline V gene are SGHDN and FVKESK. CDR3 length: 13 residues. The CDR3 region is CASSQSSGDTQYF. DNA for the CDR3: TGTGCCAGCAGCCAGTCTAGCGGAGATACGCAGTATTTT.

The CDR3 nucleotides are TGCAGCGTTGAACTAGCGGGGGCCTACGAGCAGTACTTC. It specifies CSVELAGAYEQYF. This chain connects TRBV29-1 to TRBJ2-7; the match to TRBD2 covers 10 bases. This CDR3 is 13 amino acids long. V lost 2 bases to trimming and J lost 2 bases; unmatched junction nucleotides: 0. Looked up from germline, CDR1 is SQVTM and CDR2 is ANQGSEA.